Listed here are 9 T cell receptor beta chains from one sample, sequenced in a study of blood T cell repertoires in COVID-19. Some clones are missing from TCRdb's copy, which holds only in-frame ones; the method was immunoSEQ multiplex PCR. Here the sample spans roughly 200,000 clones, 81% being singletons. Sequenced material: PBMCs or T cells enriched from blood (not recorded which). These receptors were obtained from a man aged 35-49 years who had recovered from COVID-19.

This sequence joins TRBV24-1 and TRBJ2-3; maybe TRBD1 (5 bases). V lost 1 base to trimming and J lost 6 bases, with 13 bases between them. The CDR3 has 15 residues. The germline gives CDR1 KGHDR, CDR2 SFDVKD. This CDR3 reads CATSDLRGEADTQYF. DNA for the CDR3: TGTGCCACCAGTGATTTAAGGGGTGAAGCGGATACGCAGTATTTT.

The gene calls are TRBV30 and TRBJ1-5, with D possibly TRBD1 on 6 matching bases. CDR3 size: 20 residues. The V gene lost 0 bases and the J gene lost 0 bases, with 24 bases spanning the gap. The germline gives CDR1 GTSNPN, CDR2 SVGIG (reference sequence). DNA for the CDR3: TGTGCCTGGAGTGTAAAGTACGTGGCCAGGGGTTCCGGTAGCAATCAGCCCCAGCATTTT. It specifies CAWSVKYVARGSGSNQPQHF.

The chain links TRBV7-6 to TRBJ2-1; 13 nucleotides match TRBD2. V shed 7 bases, J shed 9 bases, and the junction held 12 bases outside the gene matches. Germline V gives CDR1 SGHVS, CDR2 FNYEAQ. The length of the CDR3 is 16 residues. The CDR3 DNA reads TGTGCCAGCACCCCCAGACTAGCGGGGGGAGGTGGTGAGCAGTTCTTC. It translates to CASTPRLAGGGGEQFF.

The V and J genes are TRBV5-5 and TRBJ2-1, with D possibly matching TRBD2 (5 bases). The CDR3 has 12 amino acids. Germline lookup yields CDR1 SGHKS and CDR2 YYEKEE (reference sequence). V lost 1 base and J 15 bases, leaving 14 bases between the germline ends. In DNA, the CDR3 is TGTGCCAGCAGCTTGTCACCACCTGAGGGGTTCTTC. This translates into CASSLSPPEGFF. Using reference TRBV5-5 and TRBJ2-1 for the parts outside the CDR3, the full variable domain is DAGVTQSPTHLIKTRGQQVTLRCSPISGHKSVSWYQQVLGQGPQFIFQYYEKEERGRGNFPDRFSARQFPNYSSELNVNALLLGDSALYLCASSLSPPEGFFGPGTRLTVL.

A note on this clone: In the same sample, other DNA sequences code for this CDR3. The chain couples TRBV19 to TRBJ1-1; the D gene is possibly TRBD1 (6 bases). The length of the CDR3 is 13 residues. Germline-derived CDR1 and CDR2 are LNHDA and SQIVND (reference sequence). V was cut by 1 base and J by 5 bases, with 8 bases left in between. CDR3 DNA sequence: TGTGCCAGTAGTATAGGAAGGGGGACTGAAGCTTTCTTT. Its protein is CASSIGRGTEAFF.

This sequence joins TRBV11-2 and TRBJ1-2; weak D call: TRBD1 (5 bases). The CDR3 contains 13 residues. V shed 0 bases and J shed 8 bases, with 10 bases lying between them. The germline CDR1 and CDR2 sequences are SGHAT and FQNNGV. CDR3 amino acids: CASSLDRRGGYTF. DNA of the CDR3: TGTGCCAGCAGCTTAGATAGGCGGGGGGGCTACACCTTC. Complete variable domain (other parts from reference TRBV11-2 and TRBJ1-2): EAGVAQSPRYKIIEKRQSVAFWCNPISGHATLYWYQQILGQGPKLLIQFQNNGVVDDSQLPKDRFSAERLKGVDSTLKIQPAKLEDSAVYLCASSLDRRGGYTFGSGTRLTVV.

This clone was detected only a few times. This sequence joins TRBV24-1 and TRBJ2-6; D is uncertain. This CDR3 contains 13 residues. The V gene lost 10 bases and the J gene lost 2 bases, with 8 bases spanning the gap. The germline CDR1 and CDR2 sequences are KGHDR and SFDVKD. CDR3 DNA sequence: TGTGCCACAAGCCCCACTGGGGCCAACGTCCTGACTTTC. Translation: CATSPTGANVLTF.

V and J are TRBV12-3 or TRBV12-4 and TRBJ2-5, with unresolved D. The CDR3 length is 13 residues. Trimming left V 1 base short and J 2 bases short, with 5 bases between. As DNA, the CDR3 is TGTGCCAGCAGTTTAGTGCGGCAAGAGACCCAGTACTTC. It codes for CASSLVRQETQYF.

The chain employs TRBV5-6 and TRBJ2-3, with 11 bases identical to TRBD1. This CDR3 comprises 16 residues. The V gene end was trimmed by 4 bases and the J gene end by 4 bases; junction bases not matched to a gene: 8. CDR1 and CDR2 (germline): SGHDT, YYEEEE. This CDR3 reads CASSIRTGGRSDTQYF. For the CDR3, the DNA is TGTGCCAGCAGCATACGGACAGGGGGCAGGTCAGATACGCAGTATTTT.